The 5 T cell receptor beta chains below come from one sample, sequenced in a study of blood T cell repertoires in COVID-19. Method: immunoSEQ multiplex PCR; TCRdb's copy keeps in-frame clones and lacks some. The table includes some 20,000 clones, around 84% detected once. Sequencing input: peripheral blood. The receptor set was obtained from a human donor with active COVID-19. The donor label of this sample is uncertain.

V gene TRBV5-1 combines with J gene TRBJ1-2; TRBD1 agrees at 8 bases. The CDR3 runs 14 residues. In germline, CDR1 is SGHRS, CDR2 YFSETQ. The trim removed 0 bases at V and 6 bases at J, leaving 4 bases unmatched. CDR3 amino acids: CASSLGDRGDGYTF. The DNA for the CDR3 is TGCGCCAGCAGCTTGGGAGACAGGGGAGATGGCTACACCTTC. Full variable domain (remainder filled in from reference TRBV5-1 and TRBJ1-2): KAGVTQTPRYLIKTRGQQVTLSCSPISGHRSVSWYQQTPGQGLQFLFEYFSETQRNKGNFPGRFSGRQFSNSRSEMNVSTLELGDSALYLCASSLGDRGDGYTFGSGTRLTVV.

This clone is a singleton in its sample. The V and J genes are TRBV18 and TRBJ2-7; possible D gene TRBD2, 7 bases. The V gene lost 0 bases and the J gene lost 9 bases, with 12 bases spanning the gap. CDR3 size: 13 residues. CDR1 is KGHSH and CDR2 is LQKENI in the germline V gene. CDR3 in amino acids: CASSPPWGGGQYF. CDR3 DNA: TGTGCCAGCTCACCACCGTGGGGGGGCGGGCAGTACTTC.

In this sample, this clone turned up once. CDR3 residues: CASSTGTSVTQYF. DNA of the CDR3: TGTGCCAGCAGTACGGGGACTTCAGTTACGCAGTATTTT. The chain is built from TRBV28 and TRBJ2-3; perhaps TRBD2 as D (6 bases). CDR3 size: 13 residues. The germline V and J ends were trimmed by 5 bases and 8 bases, with 14 bases remaining between them. Germline CDR1 MDHEN, CDR2 SYDVKM.

This clone was observed a single time. This chain joins TRBV6-5 and TRBJ2-1; TRBD1 agrees at 9 bases. V lost 2 bases and J lost 5; bases outside the gene matches: 4. Germline V lookup: CDR1 MNHEY, CDR2 SVGAGI. This CDR3 has 15 amino acids. The CDR3 sequence: CASSYGGTGNNEQFF. CDR3 nucleotide sequence: TGTGCCAGCAGTTACGGGGGGACAGGGAACAATGAGCAGTTCTTC.

V and J are TRBV25-1 and TRBJ1-2, with 7 bases lining up with TRBD1. J was trimmed by 1 base and V by 4 bases; bases with no gene match: 6. There are 15 residues in the CDR3. Germline V gives CDR1 MGHDK, CDR2 SYGVNS. The CDR3 DNA reads as TGTGCCAGCAGTGTAGGGGACAGAAATAACTATGGCTACACCTTC. It specifies CASSVGDRNNYGYTF.